This passage covers 5 T cell receptor beta chains from one sample sequenced in a study of T cell responses to AZD1222 COVID-19 vaccine. Sequenced by immunoSEQ multiplex PCR; TCRdb stores in-frame clones only, minus some. The table lists around 130,000 clones, 91% of them singletons. The sequencing here drew on peripheral blood, taken on day 0 of AZD1222 vaccination. The receptor source for this set is an adult in good health.

The J gene is TRBJ1-6, the V gene TRBV27; 7 bases agree with TRBD1. The CDR3 runs 16 residues. Germline V gene sequence: CDR1 MNHEY, CDR2 SMNVEV (reference sequence). With 0 bases clipped from V and 13 bases from J, the junction kept 12 bases outside the gene matches. CDR3: CASSLSQDRSDVPLHF. CDR3 sequence (DNA): TGTGCCAGCAGTTTATCTCAGGACAGGTCCGACGTCCCCCTCCACTTT.

The chain couples TRBV24-1 to TRBJ1-2; weak D call: TRBD1 (5 bases). The germline CDR1 and CDR2 sequences are KGHDR and SFDVKD. The CDR3 runs to 13 residues. V was clipped by 3 bases and J by 8 bases, with 12 bases between them. CDR3 sequence: CATSDTGLGGYTF. As DNA, the CDR3 is TGTGCCACCAGTGATACAGGTCTTGGGGGCTACACCTTC.

The J gene is TRBJ1-2, the V gene TRBV11-2; the D gene is possibly TRBD1 (5 bases). Germline assignment: CDR1 SGHAT and CDR2 FQNNGV. This CDR3 contains 15 residues. Trimming shortened V by 0 bases and J by 4 bases, and 12 bases separated the two germline ends. The CDR3 region has the DNA TGTGCCAGCAGCTTAGATCCAGGGAGGGGCTATGGCTACACCTTC. It is translated as CASSLDPGRGYGYTF.

The chain carries TRBV7-3 and TRBJ1-2; 9 bases agree with TRBD1. The CDR3 is 14 residues long. Germline V gives CDR1 SGHTA, CDR2 FQGTGA. J gave up 9 bases and V 1 base, and 6 bases lay outside the gene matches. DNA for the CDR3: TGTGCCAGCAGCTTAAGGACAGGGGATGGACGCTACACCTTC. It is translated as CASSLRTGDGRYTF.

This chain's CDR3 is CASSSGGEQYF. CDR3 coding DNA: TGCGCCAGCAGCTCAGGGGGCGAGCAGTACTTC. This chain links TRBV5-1 with TRBJ2-7; 7 positions agree with TRBD1. CDR1 and CDR2 (germline): SGHRS, YFSETQ. The CDR3 spans 11 residues. The junction had 0 bases not matched to a gene; V was cut back by 3 bases and J by 6 bases.